This TCR beta chain was recorded in a study of blood T cell repertoires in COVID-19. At the level of the study: Sources were T cells, B-cell-depleted T cells, or PBMCs; the material itself was cDNA or gDNA.

CDR1 is LGHDT and CDR2 is YNNKEL in the germline V gene (reference sequence). Losses at the gene ends were 4 bases for V and 8 bases for J; bases not matched to a gene: 6. CDR3 length: 14 residues. Authors' analysis steps: Reference gene primer amplification yielded estimated nucleated cell counts. The table came from immunoSEQ multiplex PCR; TCRdb's copy has only in-frame clones and leaves some out. The DNA gave D and trimming, while V, J and clone size come from that table. This sample has roughly 300,000 clones, with approximately 88% found just once. The sequence derives from a man aged 18 to 29 with active or convalescent COVID-19. J is TRBJ2-7 and V is TRBV3-1 (or the pseudogene TRBV3-2), with TRBD2 matching 12 bases. Sequenced sample: peripheral blood. The CDR3 loop reads CASSPQLAGGQQYF. The DNA of the CDR3 is TGTGCCAGCAGCCCTCAACTAGCGGGGGGCCAGCAGTACTTC.